This TCR beta chain was documented in a study of blood T cells in healthy people across ages. PCR was performed a second time for about 7 to 12 cycles using a sample-barcoded 5' primer and a J-beta primer mix. TCRdb ran MiXCR on the 5' RACE reads and lists one entry per CDR3 protein. The repertoire consists of some 890,000 distinct CDR3 sequences, with 25% to 30% occurring once and the leading ten covering about 10%. These data were also filed under a second study, of T cells of mothers and their children. This second report adds: The sample comes from some 10 healthy Caucasian donors: mothers and children. Every microgram of extracted RNA entered cDNA synthesis, approximately 1.5 ug per 15 ul.

The material sequenced was blood. The receptor was derived from a woman aged 40 to 55 in good health.

In nucleotides, the CDR3 is TGTGCCAGCAGCCATCGGAGACAGGGACAAGAGACCCAGTACTTC. Amino acid sequence: CASSHRRQGQETQYF. V and J are TRBV3-1 and TRBJ2-5, with 7 positions matching TRBD1. This CDR3 region has 15 residues. V trimming: 3 bases; J trimming: 2 bases; junction bases outside the gene matches: 6. Germline assignment: CDR1 LGHDT and CDR2 YNNKEL (reference sequence).